These T cell receptor beta chains were read from a single sample in a study of blood T cell repertoires in COVID-19. TCRdb's copy holds only in-frame clones and misses some; the assay was immunoSEQ multiplex PCR. The sample holds tens of thousands of clones, more than 60% seen once. The source material was peripheral blood. These receptors were taken from a human donor in a cohort sampled during active COVID-19. The CDR3 runs from the conserved cysteine through the conserved F or W. A D gene is named only where the DNA matches it firmly. The size field is filled for only some rows; it gives once, few, many or a size class.

v_call	clone_size	d_call	j_call	cdr3_aa	cdr3_nt
TRBV5-8	NA	NA	TRBJ1-5	CASSYDSPLRYSNQPQHF	TGTGCCAGCAGCTACGACAGTCCCCTCCGTTATAGCAATCAGCCCCAGCATTTT
TRBV9	NA	NA	TRBJ2-5	CASSVGGNVQETQYF	TGTGCCAGCAGCGTTGGCGGGAACGTCCAAGAGACCCAGTACTTC
TRBV29-1	NA	TRBD1	TRBJ2-7	CSVTGTGTGEQYF	TGCAGCGTAACCGGGACAGGGACCGGGGAGCAGTACTTC
TRBV5-1	NA	NA	TRBJ2-7	CASSLLRGYEQYF	TGCGCCAGCAGCTTGCTCAGGGGCTACGAGCAGTACTTC
TRBV7-2	NA	NA	TRBJ1-1	CASSPQDMKNTEAFF	TGTGCCAGCAGCCCCCAAGACATGAAAAACACTGAAGCTTTCTTT
TRBV3-1/TRBV3-2	NA	TRBD2	TRBJ2-1	CASSQDPVAGGLRGNEQFF	TGTGCCAGCAGCCAAGATCCGGTAGCGGGGGGCCTCCGAGGGAATGAGCAGTTCTTC
TRBV12-3/TRBV12-4	NA	NA	TRBJ1-2	CASSWGSTFGYTF	TGTGCCAGCAGTTGGGGCAGTACTTTTGGCTACACCTTC
TRBV5-6	NA	NA	TRBJ2-7	CASSLSQGIYEQYF	TGTGCCAGCAGCTTGTCCCAGGGCATCTACGAGCAGTACTTC
TRBV5-1	NA	NA	TRBJ2-3	CASSSQGGTDTQYF	TGCGCCAGCAGCTCACAGGGTGGGACAGATACGCAGTATTTT
TRBV11-3	NA	TRBD2	TRBJ2-2	CASSPSLAGGRTGELFF	TGTGCCAGCAGCCCGTCCCTAGCGGGAGGTCGGACCGGGGAGCTGTTTTTT
TRBV27	few	TRBD2	TRBJ2-5	CASSLAGALQETQYF	TGTGCCAGCAGCCTAGCGGGGGCCCTCCAAGAGACCCAGTACTTC
TRBV29-1	NA	TRBD2	TRBJ2-5	CSVGNSGGTQETQYF	TGCAGCGTTGGGAATAGCGGGGGAACCCAGGAGACCCAGTACTTC
TRBV5-5	NA	NA	TRBJ1-2	CASSQVGLGYDGYTF	TGTGCCAGCAGCCAAGTTGGGCTCGGATACGATGGCTACACCTTC
TRBV4-3	NA	NA	TRBJ1-2	CASSQGLQGWEGYTF	TGCGCCAGCAGCCAGGGACTTCAGGGTTGGGAGGGCTACACCTTC
TRBV7-2	NA	TRBD1	TRBJ1-2	CASSFRDRSNYGYTF	TGTGCCAGCAGCTTCCGGGACAGGAGTAACTATGGCTACACCTTC
TRBV2	NA	NA	TRBJ1-2	CASSRVNYGYTF	TGTGCCAGCAGTCGGGTAAACTATGGCTACACCTTC
TRBV5-5	NA	TRBD1	TRBJ2-7	CASSPGQGHSYEQYF	TGTGCCAGCAGCCCGGGACAGGGGCACTCCTACGAGCAGTACTTC
TRBV5-1	once	TRBD2	TRBJ2-7	CASSLADSGRDEQYF	TGCGCCAGCAGCTTGGCCGATAGCGGGAGGGACGAGCAGTACTTC
TRBV5-1	NA	NA	TRBJ2-7	CASSSGNSYEQYF	TGCGCCAGCAGCTCCGGGAACAGTTACGAGCAGTACTTC
TRBV5-8	NA	TRBD2	TRBJ2-3	CASSLGQRGSHADTQYF	TGTGCCAGCAGCTTGGGGCAGCGGGGCAGTCATGCAGATACGCAGTATTTT
TRBV5-6	once	NA	TRBJ1-1	CASTMGGGTMNTEAFF	TGTGCCAGCACCATGGGAGGGGGTACCATGAACACTGAAGCTTTCTTT
TRBV6-5	NA	NA	TRBJ1-3	CASGRGSGNTIYF	TGTGCCAGCGGTCGGGGGTCTGGAAACACCATATATTTT
TRBV18	NA	TRBD1	TRBJ1-2	CASSVGQGSGYTF	TGTGCCAGCTCCGTGGGACAGGGAAGTGGCTACACCTTC
TRBV7-2	NA	TRBD1	TRBJ2-7	CASSWSGTALREQYF	TGTGCCAGCAGCTGGTCCGGGACAGCCCTGAGAGAGCAGTACTTC
TRBV24-1	NA	NA	TRBJ2-7	CATSDGAFYEQYF	TGTGCCACCAGTGATGGGGCTTTCTACGAGCAGTACTTC
TRBV20-1	NA	NA	TRBJ2-7	CSANTGREQYF	TGCAGTGCAAACACAGGGCGCGAGCAGTACTTC
TRBV27	NA	NA	TRBJ2-7	CASSLFTGNGEQYF	TGTGCCAGCAGTTTATTTACGGGAAACGGCGAGCAGTACTTC
TRBV11-2	NA	NA	TRBJ2-7	CASSLGQALSYEQYF	TGTGCCAGCAGCTTAGGACAGGCCCTCTCCTACGAGCAGTACTTC
TRBV7-8	NA	TRBD1	TRBJ1-4	CASSWDRRVELFF	TGTGCCAGCAGCTGGGACAGGCGTGTGGAACTGTTTTTT
TRBV7-9	once	TRBD1	TRBJ1-1	CASSPRDRGGMNTEAFF	TGTGCCAGCAGCCCGAGGGACAGGGGAGGCATGAACACTGAAGCTTTCTTT
TRBV7-8	NA	NA	TRBJ1-5	CASSPGGIQPQHF	TGTGCCAGCAGCCCGGGAGGGATTCAGCCCCAGCATTTT